The clone carrying this T cell receptor beta chain was seen more than once but under ten times. The data derive from a study of blood T cell repertoires in COVID-19. On the study more broadly: Donors in the United States, Italy and Spain gave samples during acute or convalescent COVID-19. T cells, B-cell-depleted T cells, or PBMCs provided the cDNA or gDNA that served as material.

This CDR3 contains 14 residues. Germline-derived CDR1 and CDR2 are KGHDR and SFDVKD. V was clipped by 10 bases and J by 2 bases; unmatched bases: 8. In the authors' workflow: It was from reference gene primer amplification that nucleated cell counts were estimated. Repertoires were generated with immunoSEQ multiplex PCR, while TCRdb's copy carries only in-frame clones and drops some. V, J and clone size reflect that table, while D and trimming were determined from the DNA. The profile shows about 200,000 clones, around 80% of them singletons. The chain has TRBV24-1 and TRBJ2-3; TRBD2 matches 7 bases. The sequencing sample was made of peripheral blood. The clonotype was recovered from a human donor in a cohort sampled during active COVID-19. CDR3 sequence (DNA): TGTGCCACAGGCAACGGGAGGCTCACAGATACGCAGTATTTT. Translation: CATGNGRLTDTQYF.